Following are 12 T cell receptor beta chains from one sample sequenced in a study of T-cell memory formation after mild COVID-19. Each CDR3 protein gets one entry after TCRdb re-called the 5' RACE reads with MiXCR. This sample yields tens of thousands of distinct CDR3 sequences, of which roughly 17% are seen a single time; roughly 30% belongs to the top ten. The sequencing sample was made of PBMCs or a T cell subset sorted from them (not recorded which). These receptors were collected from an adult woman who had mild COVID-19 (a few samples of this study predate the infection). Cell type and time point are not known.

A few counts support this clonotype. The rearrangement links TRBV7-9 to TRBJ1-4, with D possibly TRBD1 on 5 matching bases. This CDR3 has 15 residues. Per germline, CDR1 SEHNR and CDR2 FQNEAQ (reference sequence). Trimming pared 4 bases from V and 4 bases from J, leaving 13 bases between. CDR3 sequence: CASSSSGWGNEKLFF. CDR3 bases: TGTGCCAGCAGCTCATCAGGGTGGGGTAATGAAAAACTGTTTTTT.

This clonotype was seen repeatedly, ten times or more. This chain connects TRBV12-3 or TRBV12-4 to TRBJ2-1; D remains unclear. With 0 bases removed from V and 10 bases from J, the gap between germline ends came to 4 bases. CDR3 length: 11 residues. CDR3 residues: CASSLAVEQFF. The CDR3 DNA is TGTGCCAGCAGTTTAGCCGTCGAGCAGTTCTTC.

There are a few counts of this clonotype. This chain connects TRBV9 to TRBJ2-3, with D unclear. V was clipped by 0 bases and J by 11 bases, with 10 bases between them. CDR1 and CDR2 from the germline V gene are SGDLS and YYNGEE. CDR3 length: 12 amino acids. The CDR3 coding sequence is TGTGCCAGCAGCGTAGAGGGTTTGAAGCAGTATTTT. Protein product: CASSVEGLKQYF.

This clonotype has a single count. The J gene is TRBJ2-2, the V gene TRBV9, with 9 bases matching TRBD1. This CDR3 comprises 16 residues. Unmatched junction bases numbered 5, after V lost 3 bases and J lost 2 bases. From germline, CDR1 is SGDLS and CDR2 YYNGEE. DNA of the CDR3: TGTGCCAGCAGCGATCCGGGACAGGGTAACACCGGGGAGCTGTTTTTT. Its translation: CASSDPGQGNTGELFF.

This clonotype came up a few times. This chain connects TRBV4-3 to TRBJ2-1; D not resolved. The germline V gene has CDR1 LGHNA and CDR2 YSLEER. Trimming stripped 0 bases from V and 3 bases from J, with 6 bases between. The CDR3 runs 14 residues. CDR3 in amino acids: CASSQDLRYNEQFF. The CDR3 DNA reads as TGCGCCAGCAGCCAAGATCTTCGCTACAATGAGCAGTTCTTC.

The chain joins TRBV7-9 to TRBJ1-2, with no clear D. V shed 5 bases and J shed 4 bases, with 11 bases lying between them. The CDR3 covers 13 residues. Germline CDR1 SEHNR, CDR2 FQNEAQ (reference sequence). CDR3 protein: CASSTGSGYGYTF. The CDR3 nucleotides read TGTGCCAGCAGCACGGGGTCCGGCTATGGCTACACCTTC. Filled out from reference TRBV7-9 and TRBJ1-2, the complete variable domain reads DTGVSQNPRHKITKRGQNVTFRCDPISEHNRLYWYRQTLGQGPEFLTYFQNEAQLEKSRLLSDRFSAERPKGSFSTLEIQRTEQGDSAMYLCASSTGSGYGYTFGSGTRLTVV.

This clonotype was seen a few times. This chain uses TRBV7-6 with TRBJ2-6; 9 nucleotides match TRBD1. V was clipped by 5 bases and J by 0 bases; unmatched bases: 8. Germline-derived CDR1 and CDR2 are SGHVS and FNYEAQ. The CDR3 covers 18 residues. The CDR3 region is CASSVPGQGVSGANVLTF. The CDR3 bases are TGTGCCAGCAGCGTTCCGGGACAGGGAGTCTCTGGGGCCAACGTCCTGACTTTC.

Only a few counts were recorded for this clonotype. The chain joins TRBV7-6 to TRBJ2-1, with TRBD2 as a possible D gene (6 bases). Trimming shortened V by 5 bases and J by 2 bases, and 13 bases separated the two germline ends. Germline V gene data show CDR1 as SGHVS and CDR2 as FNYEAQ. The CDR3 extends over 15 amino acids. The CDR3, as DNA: TGTGCCAGCAGCGTTCAGCGGGTTACCTACAATGAGCAGTTCTTC. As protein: CASSVQRVTYNEQFF.

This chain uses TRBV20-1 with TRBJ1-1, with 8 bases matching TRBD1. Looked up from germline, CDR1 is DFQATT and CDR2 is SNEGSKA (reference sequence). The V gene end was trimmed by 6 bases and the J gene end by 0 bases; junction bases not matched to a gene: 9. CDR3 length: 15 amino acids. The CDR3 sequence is CSARRQGAVNTEAFF. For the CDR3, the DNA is TGCAGTGCGCGGCGGCAGGGGGCAGTGAACACTGAAGCTTTCTTT.

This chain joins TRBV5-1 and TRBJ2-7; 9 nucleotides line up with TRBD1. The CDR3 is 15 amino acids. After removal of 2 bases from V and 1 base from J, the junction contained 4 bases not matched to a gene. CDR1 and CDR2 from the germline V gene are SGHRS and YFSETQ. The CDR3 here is CASSFGQGWSYEQYF. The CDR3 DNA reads TGCGCCAGCAGCTTCGGACAGGGGTGGTCCTACGAGCAGTACTTC.

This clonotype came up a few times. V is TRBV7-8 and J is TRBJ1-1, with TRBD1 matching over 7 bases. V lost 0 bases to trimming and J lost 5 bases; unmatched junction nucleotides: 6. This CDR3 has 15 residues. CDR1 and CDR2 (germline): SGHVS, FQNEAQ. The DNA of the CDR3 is TGTGCCAGCAGCTTAGCGGAGGGGGCCGGGACTGAAGCTTTCTTT. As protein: CASSLAEGAGTEAFF.

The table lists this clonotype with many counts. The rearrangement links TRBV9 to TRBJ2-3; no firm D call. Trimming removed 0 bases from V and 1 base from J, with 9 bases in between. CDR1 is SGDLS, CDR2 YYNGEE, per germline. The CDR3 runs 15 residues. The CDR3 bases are TGTGCCAGCAGCGTAGATGGGTCCCGCACAGATACGCAGTATTTT. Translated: CASSVDGSRTDTQYF.